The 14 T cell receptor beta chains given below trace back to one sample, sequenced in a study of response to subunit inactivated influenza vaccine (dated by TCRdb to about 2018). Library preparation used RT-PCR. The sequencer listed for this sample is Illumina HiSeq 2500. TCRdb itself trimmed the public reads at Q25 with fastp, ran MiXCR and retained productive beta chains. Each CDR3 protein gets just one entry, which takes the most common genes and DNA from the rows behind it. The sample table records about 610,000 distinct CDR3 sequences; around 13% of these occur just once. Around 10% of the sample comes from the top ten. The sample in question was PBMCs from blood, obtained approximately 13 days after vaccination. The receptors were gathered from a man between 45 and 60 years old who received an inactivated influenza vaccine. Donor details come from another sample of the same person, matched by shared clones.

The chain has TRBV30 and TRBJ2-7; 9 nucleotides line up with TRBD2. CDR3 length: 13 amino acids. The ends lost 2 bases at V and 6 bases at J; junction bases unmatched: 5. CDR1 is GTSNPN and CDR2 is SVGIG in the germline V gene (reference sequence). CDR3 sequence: CAWSIAGVVEQYF. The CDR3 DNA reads TGTGCCTGGAGTATAGCGGGAGTGGTCGAGCAGTACTTC.

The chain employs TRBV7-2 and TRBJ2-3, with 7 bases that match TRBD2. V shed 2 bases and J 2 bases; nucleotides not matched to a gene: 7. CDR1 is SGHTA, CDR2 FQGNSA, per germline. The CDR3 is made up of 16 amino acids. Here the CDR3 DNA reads TGTGCCAGCAGCTTAACCCGCGGGACTACCACAGATACGCAGTATTTT. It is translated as CASSLTRGTTTDTQYF.

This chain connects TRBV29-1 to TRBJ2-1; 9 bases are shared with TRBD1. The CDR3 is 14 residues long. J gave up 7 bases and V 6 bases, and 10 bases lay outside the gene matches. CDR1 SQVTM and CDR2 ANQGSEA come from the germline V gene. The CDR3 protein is CSVKDRGLGNEQFF. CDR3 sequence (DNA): TGCAGCGTCAAGGACAGGGGATTAGGGAATGAGCAGTTCTTC.

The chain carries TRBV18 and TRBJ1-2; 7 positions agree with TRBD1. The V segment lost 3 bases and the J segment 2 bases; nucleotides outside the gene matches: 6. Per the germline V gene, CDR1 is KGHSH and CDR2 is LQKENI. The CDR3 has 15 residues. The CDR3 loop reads CASSPGQETNYGYTF. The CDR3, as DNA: TGTGCCAGCTCACCCGGACAGGAGACGAACTATGGCTACACCTTC.

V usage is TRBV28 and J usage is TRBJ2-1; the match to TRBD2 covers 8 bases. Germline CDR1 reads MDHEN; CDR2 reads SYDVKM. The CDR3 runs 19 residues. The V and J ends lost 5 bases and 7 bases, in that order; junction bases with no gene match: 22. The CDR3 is CASSRLGPLAAGVGNEQFF. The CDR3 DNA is TGTGCCAGCAGTCGCCTGGGGCCTTTGGCAGCGGGAGTAGGTAATGAGCAGTTCTTC.

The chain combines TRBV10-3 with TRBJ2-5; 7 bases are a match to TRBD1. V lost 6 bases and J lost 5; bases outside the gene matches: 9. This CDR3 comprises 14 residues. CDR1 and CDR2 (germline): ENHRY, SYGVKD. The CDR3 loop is CAISVGGPAETQYF. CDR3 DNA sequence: TGTGCCATCAGCGTAGGGGGCCCCGCGGAGACCCAGTACTTC.

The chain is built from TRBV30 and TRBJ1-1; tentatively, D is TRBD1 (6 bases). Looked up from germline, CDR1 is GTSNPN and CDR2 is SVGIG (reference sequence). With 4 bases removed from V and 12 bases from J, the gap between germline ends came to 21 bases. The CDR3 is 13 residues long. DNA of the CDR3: TGTGCCTGGACCAGTGGATTGCGGGGGCGGACTTTCTTT. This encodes CAWTSGLRGRTFF.

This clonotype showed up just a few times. The CDR3 loop reads CASSRALQETQYF. The DNA for the CDR3 is TGTGCCAGCAGCCGGGCCTTACAAGAGACCCAGTACTTC. The chain joins TRBV5-4 to TRBJ2-5; D not certain. There are 13 residues in the CDR3. V was cut by 4 bases and J by 2 bases, with 9 bases left in between. Germline assignment: CDR1 SGHNT and CDR2 YYREEE (reference sequence).

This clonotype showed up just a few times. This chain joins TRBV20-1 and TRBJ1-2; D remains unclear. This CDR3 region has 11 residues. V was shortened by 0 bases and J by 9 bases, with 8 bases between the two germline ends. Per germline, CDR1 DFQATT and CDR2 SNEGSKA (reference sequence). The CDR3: CSARDSSSYTF. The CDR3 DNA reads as TGCAGTGCTAGAGACTCCTCAAGCTACACCTTC.

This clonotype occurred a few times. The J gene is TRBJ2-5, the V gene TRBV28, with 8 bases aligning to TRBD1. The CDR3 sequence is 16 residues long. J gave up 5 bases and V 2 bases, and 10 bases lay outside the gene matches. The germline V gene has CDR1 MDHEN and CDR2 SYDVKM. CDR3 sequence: CASSLKAGGVQETQYF. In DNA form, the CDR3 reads TGTGCCAGCAGTTTAAAGGCAGGGGGCGTTCAGGAGACCCAGTACTTC.

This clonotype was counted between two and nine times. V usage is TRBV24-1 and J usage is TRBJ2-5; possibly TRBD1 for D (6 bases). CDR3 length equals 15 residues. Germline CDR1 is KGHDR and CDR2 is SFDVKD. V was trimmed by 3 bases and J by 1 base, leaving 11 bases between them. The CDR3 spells CATSDRTATQETQYF. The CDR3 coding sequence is TGTGCCACCAGTGATAGGACAGCTACCCAAGAGACCCAGTACTTC.

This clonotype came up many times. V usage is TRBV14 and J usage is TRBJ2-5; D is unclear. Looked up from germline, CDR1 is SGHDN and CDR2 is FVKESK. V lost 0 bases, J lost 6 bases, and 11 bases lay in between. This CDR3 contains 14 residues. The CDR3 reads CASSQDGSRQTQYF. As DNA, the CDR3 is TGTGCCAGCAGCCAAGATGGTAGCCGACAGACCCAGTACTTC.

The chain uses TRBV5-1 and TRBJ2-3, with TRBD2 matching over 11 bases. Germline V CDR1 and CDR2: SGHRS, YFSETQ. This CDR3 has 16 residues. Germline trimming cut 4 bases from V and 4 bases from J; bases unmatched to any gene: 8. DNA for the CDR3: TGCGCCAGCAGCGTTCGACTAGCGGGATGCTCAGATACGCAGTATTTT. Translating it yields CASSVRLAGCSDTQYF.

The CDR3 nucleotides read TGTGCCACCAGTGAGGGTGGGGTGAACACTGAAGCTTTCTTT. Translating gives CATSEGGVNTEAFF. This chain uses TRBV24-1 with TRBJ1-1; D call uncertain. The V gene lost 4 bases and the J gene lost 0 bases, with 8 bases spanning the gap. The CDR3 covers 14 residues. The V gene's germline CDR1 is KGHDR and CDR2 SFDVKD.